Listed here are 26 T cell receptor beta chains from one sample, sequenced in a study of control samples from healthy donors and cancer patients. Here immunoSEQ multiplex PCR was the method, and the copy in TCRdb shows in-frame clones only, minus some. The table lists roughly 120,000 clones, roughly nine tenths of them singletons, with around 1.1% in the top ten. The sample taken for sequencing was PBMCs. Receptor source: a woman between 45 and 65 years old with colorectal cancer.

The sample holds one count of this clone. The rearrangement uses TRBV14 and TRBJ2-7; D is uncertain. Trimming removed 1 base from V and 4 bases from J, with 8 bases in between. The CDR3 extends over 13 amino acids. Germline V gives CDR1 SGHDN, CDR2 FVKESK. CDR3: CASSQVWAYEQYF. CDR3 DNA sequence: TGTGCCAGCAGCCAAGTTTGGGCATACGAGCAGTACTTC.

The rearrangement links TRBV19 to TRBJ1-2; no reliable D call. The CDR3 extends over 16 amino acids. Germline V gene lookup returns CDR1 LNHDA and CDR2 SQIVND (reference sequence). The V gene lost 0 bases and the J gene lost 0 bases, with 11 bases spanning the gap. In DNA, the CDR3 is TGTGCCAGTAGTATAGAAGGATTCCCACCTAACTATGGCTACACCTTC. It is translated as CASSIEGFPPNYGYTF.

The chain recombines TRBV7-9 with TRBJ2-7; D might be TRBD1 (6 bases). V gave up 10 bases and J gave up 12 bases, with 19 bases separating them. Germline V lookup: CDR1 SEHNR, CDR2 FQNEAQ (reference sequence). The CDR3 totals 11 residues. CDR3 nucleotides: TGTGCCACCGGGTGGACAGACCCTCCGTACTTC. It yields the protein CATGWTDPPYF.

The chain is built from TRBV25-1 and TRBJ1-1; TRBD1 matches at 10 bases. CDR3 length: 14 residues. Trimming took 6 bases from V and 3 from J; bases not matched to a gene: 4. Germline CDR1 and CDR2: MGHDK and SYGVNS. CDR3 in amino acids: CASRGDRGDTEAFF. The CDR3 DNA follows: TGTGCCAGCAGGGGGGACAGGGGTGACACTGAAGCTTTCTTT.

This chain joins TRBV12-3 or TRBV12-4 and TRBJ1-6; no clear D. The CDR3 contains 12 residues. V dropped 1 base and J dropped 9 bases, with 4 bases sitting between them. DNA for the CDR3: TGTGCCAGCAGTTTAGATGCTTCACCCCTCCACTTT. It yields the protein CASSLDASPLHF.

The table lists this clone with a few counts. The chain couples TRBV30 to TRBJ2-1; D is unresolved. Germline V gene lookup returns CDR1 GTSNPN and CDR2 SVGIG (reference sequence). V lost 3 bases, J lost 2 bases, and 11 bases lay in between. CDR3 length equals 14 residues. The CDR3 sequence is CAWRGKRTYNEQFF. CDR3 nucleotide sequence: TGTGCCTGGAGGGGGAAGAGGACCTACAATGAGCAGTTCTTC.

The CDR3: CSAGLAGAETQYF. DNA of the CDR3: TGCAGCGCCGGACTAGCGGGAGCAGAGACCCAGTACTTC. V and J are TRBV29-1 and TRBJ2-5; 13 nucleotides agree with TRBD2. V dropped 7 bases and J dropped 4; count of bases not matched to a gene: 3. CDR1 and CDR2 from the germline V gene are SQVTM and ANQGSEA. CDR3 length: 13 amino acids.

The chain has TRBV2 and TRBJ2-7; D is possibly TRBD2 (5 bases). The ends were cut back, 5 bases at V and 9 bases at J, with 20 bases in the middle. Germline CDR1 reads SNHLY; CDR2 reads FYNNEI. This CDR3 is 14 amino acids long. The CDR3 bases are TGTGCCAGCAGTCCGTCTGGACTGGTTATTGTGCAGTACTTC. Protein product: CASSPSGLVIVQYF.

The gene calls are TRBV5-1 and TRBJ2-7; D call uncertain. The length of the CDR3 is 11 residues. Germline CDR1 and CDR2: SGHRS and YFSETQ. The V end was cut by 4 bases, the J end by 6 bases, with 8 bases between. CDR3 sequence: CASSLQSEQYF. The CDR3 DNA follows: TGCGCCAGCAGCCTCCAATCCGAGCAGTACTTC.

The chain recombines TRBV5-4 with TRBJ1-4, with D perhaps matching TRBD1 (5 bases). The CDR3 sequence is 13 residues long. CDR1 is SGHNT, CDR2 YYREEE, per germline (reference sequence). V was clipped by 4 bases and J by 8 bases, with 12 bases between them. The CDR3, as DNA: TGTGCCAGCAGCGCGGTGGGGGGGGAAAAACTGTTTTTT. It encodes CASSAVGGEKLFF.

The chain links TRBV28 to TRBJ2-7, with TRBD1 identical over 8 bases. CDR3 length equals 16 residues. V lost 6 bases and J lost 0; bases outside the gene matches: 10. CDR1 is MDHEN and CDR2 is SYDVKM in the germline V gene. The CDR3: CASRHPQGGGSYEQYF. The CDR3 DNA reads TGTGCCAGCAGACATCCACAGGGGGGAGGCTCCTACGAGCAGTACTTC.

This clone came up a few times. Other DNA variants within this sample encode the same CDR3. V and J are TRBV2 and TRBJ1-4; unclear D gene. V gave up 6 bases and J gave up 0 bases, with 11 bases separating them. Looked up from germline, CDR1 is SNHLY and CDR2 is FYNNEI. The CDR3 totals 15 residues. This CDR3 reads CASRRTDATNEKLFF. DNA for the CDR3: TGTGCCAGCAGAAGAACAGACGCAACTAATGAAAAACTGTTTTTT.

This chain connects TRBV6-1 to TRBJ1-4, with D perhaps matching TRBD1 (5 bases). Trimming removed 3 bases at V and 3 bases at J, with 8 bases between. The length of the CDR3 is 14 residues. Germline CDR1 reads MNHNS; CDR2 reads SASEGT. The CDR3 DNA sequence: TGTGCCAGCAGTGATCGGGGCTCTAATGAAAAACTGTTTTTT. As protein: CASSDRGSNEKLFF.

The V and J genes are TRBV7-9 and TRBJ2-1, with TRBD2 matching over 8 bases. The length of the CDR3 is 16 residues. The V gene's germline CDR1 is SEHNR and CDR2 FQNEAQ (reference sequence). V lost 5 bases and J lost 7; bases outside the gene matches: 13. The CDR3 loop reads CASSHRSERGPNEQFF. The CDR3 nucleotides are TGTGCCAGCAGCCACCGGAGTGAGCGGGGGCCTAATGAGCAGTTCTTC. The entire variable domain, with the rest obtained from reference TRBV7-9 and TRBJ2-1, is as follows: DTGVSQNPRHKITKRGQNVTFRCDPISEHNRLYWYRQTLGQGPEFLTYFQNEAQLEKSRLLSDRFSAERPKGSFSTLEIQRTEQGDSAMYLCASSHRSERGPNEQFFGPGTRLTVL.

The genes are TRBV28 and TRBJ2-5; D might be TRBD2 (6 bases). Germline values: CDR1 MDHEN, CDR2 SYDVKM. Trimming took 5 bases from V and 5 from J, leaving 18 bases between them. The CDR3 is made up of 15 amino acids. The CDR3 DNA reads as TGTGCCAGCAGTGGCACGGCCATGGGGAGGGAGACCCAGTACTTC. Translation gives CASSGTAMGRETQYF. Based on the CDR3 plus reference TRBV28 and TRBJ2-5, the full variable domain is DVKVTQSSRYLVKRTGEKVFLECVQDMDHENMFWYRQDPGLGLRLIYFSYDVKMKEKGDIPEGYSVSREKKERFSLILESASTNQTSMYLCASSGTAMGRETQYFGPGTRLLVL.

V is TRBV30 and J is TRBJ2-1; 14 nucleotides line up with TRBD2. V shed 5 bases, J shed 9 bases, and the junction held 12 bases outside the gene matches. From germline, CDR1 is GTSNPN and CDR2 SVGIG (reference sequence). This CDR3 has 16 residues. Here the CDR3 DNA reads TGTGCCTGGGCGCCGGGACTAGCGGGAGTCGGTTTTGAGCAGTTCTTC. Protein: CAWAPGLAGVGFEQFF.

The J gene is TRBJ1-1, the V gene TRBV6-6; no clear D gene. This CDR3 has 14 amino acids. From germline, CDR1 is MNHNY and CDR2 SVGAGI (reference sequence). V was cut by 5 bases and J by 0 bases, with 10 bases left in between. This CDR3 is CASSLRGVNTEAFF. The CDR3, as DNA: TGTGCCAGCAGTCTACGAGGAGTGAACACTGAAGCTTTCTTT.

This chain links TRBV4-1 with TRBJ2-7; the D call may be TRBD1 or TRBD2 (5 bases each). There are 15 residues in the CDR3. V was pared by 1 base and J by 5 bases, with 15 bases between. Germline V lookup: CDR1 MGHRA, CDR2 YSYEKL. The CDR3 reads CASSQVGTARDEQYF. CDR3 nucleotide sequence: TGCGCCAGCAGCCAAGTAGGGACCGCCCGGGACGAGCAGTACTTC.

This clone turned up a few times. This chain links TRBV7-9 with TRBJ1-1; D is unclear. This CDR3 spans 15 amino acids. The V gene lost 0 bases and the J gene lost 7 bases, with 15 bases spanning the gap. Germline CDR1 and CDR2: SEHNR and FQNEAQ (reference sequence). The CDR3 nucleotides are TGTGCCAGCAGCTTAGCGTTGGTGGGCTCGAGTGAAGCTTTCTTT. This translates into CASSLALVGSSEAFF.

The chain has TRBV15 and TRBJ1-3; no firm D call. V gave up 1 base and J gave up 7 bases, with 8 bases separating them. There are 13 residues in the CDR3. Germline V gives CDR1 LNHNV, CDR2 YYDKDF (reference sequence). DNA of the CDR3: TGTGCCACCAGCAGAGGAGGCCTGAACACCATATATTTT. Translation gives CATSRGGLNTIYF.

The chain is built from TRBV5-1 and TRBJ1-2; D remains unclear. This CDR3 is 13 amino acids long. In germline, CDR1 is SGHRS, CDR2 YFSETQ. Trimming removed 0 bases at V and 0 bases at J, with 3 bases between. CDR3 in amino acids: CASSLAANYGYTF. DNA of the CDR3: TGCGCCAGCAGCTTGGCTGCTAACTATGGCTACACCTTC. The complete variable domain, with remaining parts taken from reference TRBV5-1 and TRBJ1-2, reads KAGVTQTPRYLIKTRGQQVTLSCSPISGHRSVSWYQQTPGQGLQFLFEYFSETQRNKGNFPGRFSGRQFSNSRSEMNVSTLELGDSALYLCASSLAANYGYTFGSGTRLTVV.

The chain recombines TRBV24-1 with TRBJ1-4, with 10 bases fitting TRBD1. This CDR3 contains 15 residues. J was trimmed by 11 bases and V by 4 bases; bases with no gene match: 9. Germline values: CDR1 KGHDR, CDR2 SFDVKD. The CDR3: CATSDPGQGVEKLFF. The CDR3 coding sequence is TGTGCCACCAGTGACCCTGGACAGGGGGTAGAGAAACTGTTTTTT.

CDR3 coding DNA: TGTGCCAGCAGTGAAGGACAGATTCCAGATACGCAGTATTTT. Protein product: CASSEGQIPDTQYF. V usage is TRBV6-1 and J usage is TRBJ2-3, with D possibly matching TRBD1 (5 bases). The CDR3 runs 14 residues. The V and J ends lost 1 base and 4 bases respectively, with 9 bases between them. CDR1 is MNHNS, CDR2 SASEGT, per germline.

The chain is built from TRBV5-6 and TRBJ2-2; D is ambiguous. The V gene's germline CDR1 is SGHDT and CDR2 YYEEEE. V was clipped by 3 bases and J by 1 base, with 13 bases between them. CDR3 length equals 16 residues. The CDR3 nucleotides read TGTGCCAGCAGCTCAGGACGGATACTGAACACCGGGGAGCTGTTTTTT. Amino acid sequence: CASSSGRILNTGELFF.

The chain combines TRBV29-1 with TRBJ2-1, with D unresolved. The V gene's germline CDR1 is SQVTM and CDR2 ANQGSEA. V lost 7 bases and J 4 bases, leaving 14 bases between the germline ends. The CDR3 loop spans 13 amino acids. The CDR3 coding sequence is TGCAGCGGCATAAAAGGCCCTTACAATGAGCAGTTCTTC. Amino acids: CSGIKGPYNEQFF.

The chain has TRBV2 and TRBJ1-1, with D maybe TRBD1 (6 bases). Trimming cost V 6 bases and J 6 bases, with 20 bases left between them. There are 15 residues in the CDR3. The germline V gene has CDR1 SNHLY and CDR2 FYNNEI. CDR3 region: CASRGWGQGVSEAFF. CDR3 in DNA: TGTGCCAGCAGGGGCTGGGGACAAGGAGTCTCTGAAGCTTTCTTT.